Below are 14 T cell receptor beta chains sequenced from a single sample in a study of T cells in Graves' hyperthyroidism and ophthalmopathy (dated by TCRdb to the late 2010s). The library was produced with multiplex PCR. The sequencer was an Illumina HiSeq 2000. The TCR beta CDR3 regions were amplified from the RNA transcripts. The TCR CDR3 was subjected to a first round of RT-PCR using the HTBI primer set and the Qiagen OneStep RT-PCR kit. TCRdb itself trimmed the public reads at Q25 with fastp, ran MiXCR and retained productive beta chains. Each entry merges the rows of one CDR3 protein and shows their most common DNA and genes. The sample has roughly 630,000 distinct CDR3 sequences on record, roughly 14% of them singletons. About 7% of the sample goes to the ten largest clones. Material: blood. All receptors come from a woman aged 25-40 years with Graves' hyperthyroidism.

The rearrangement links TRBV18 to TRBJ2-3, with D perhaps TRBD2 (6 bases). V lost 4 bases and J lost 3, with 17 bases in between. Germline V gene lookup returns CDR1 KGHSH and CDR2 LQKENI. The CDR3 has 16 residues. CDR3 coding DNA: TGTGCCAGCTCACGGTCGGGAGCCCCTACAACAGATACGCAGTATTTT. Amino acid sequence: CASSRSGAPTTDTQYF.

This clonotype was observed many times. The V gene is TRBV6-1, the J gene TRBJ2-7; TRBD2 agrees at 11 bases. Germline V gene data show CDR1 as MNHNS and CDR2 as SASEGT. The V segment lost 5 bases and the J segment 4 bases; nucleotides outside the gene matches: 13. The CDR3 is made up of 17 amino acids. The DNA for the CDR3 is TGTGCCAGCAGTTCGAACCTAGCGGGAGGCCCCTCTTACGAGCAGTACTTC. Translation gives CASSSNLAGGPSYEQYF.

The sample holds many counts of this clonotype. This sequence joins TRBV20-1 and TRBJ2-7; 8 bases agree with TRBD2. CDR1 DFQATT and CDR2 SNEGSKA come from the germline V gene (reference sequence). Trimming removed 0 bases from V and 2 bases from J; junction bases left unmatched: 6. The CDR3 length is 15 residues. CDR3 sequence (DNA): TGCAGTGCTAGAGATGGGGCGGGAGGTACCTACGAGCAGTACTTC. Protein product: CSARDGAGGTYEQYF.

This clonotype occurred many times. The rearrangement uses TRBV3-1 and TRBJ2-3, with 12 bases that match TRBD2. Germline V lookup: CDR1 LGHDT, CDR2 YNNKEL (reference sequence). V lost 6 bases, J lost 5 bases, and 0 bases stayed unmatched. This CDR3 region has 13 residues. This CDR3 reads CASRGLAGDTQYF. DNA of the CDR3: TGTGCCAGCAGGGGACTAGCGGGAGATACGCAGTATTTT.

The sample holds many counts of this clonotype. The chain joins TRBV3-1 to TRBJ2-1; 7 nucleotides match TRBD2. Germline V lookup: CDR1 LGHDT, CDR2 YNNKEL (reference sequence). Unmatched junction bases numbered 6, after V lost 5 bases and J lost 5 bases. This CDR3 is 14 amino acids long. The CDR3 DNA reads TGTGCCAGCAGCGAGCGGGGAGGGAACAATGAGCAGTTCTTC. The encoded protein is CASSERGGNNEQFF.

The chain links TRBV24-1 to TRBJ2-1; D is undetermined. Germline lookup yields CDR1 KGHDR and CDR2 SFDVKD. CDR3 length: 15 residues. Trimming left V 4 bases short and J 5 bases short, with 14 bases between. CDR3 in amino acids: CATSDPTMTHNEQFF. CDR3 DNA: TGTGCCACCAGTGACCCAACTATGACGCACAATGAGCAGTTCTTC.

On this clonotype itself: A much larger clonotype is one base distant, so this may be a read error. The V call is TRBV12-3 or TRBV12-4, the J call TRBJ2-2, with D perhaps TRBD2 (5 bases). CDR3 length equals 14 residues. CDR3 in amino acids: CASSFKENTGELSF. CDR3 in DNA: TGTGCCAGCAGTTTCAAGGAGAACACCGGGGAGCTGTCTTTT.

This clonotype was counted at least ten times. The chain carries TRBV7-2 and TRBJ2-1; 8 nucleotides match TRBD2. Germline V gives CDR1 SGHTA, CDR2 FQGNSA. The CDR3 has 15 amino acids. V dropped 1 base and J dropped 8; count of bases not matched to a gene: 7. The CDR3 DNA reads TGTGCCAGCAGCTTAGGTGAGCGGGAGTTGTATGAGCAGTTCTTC. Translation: CASSLGERELYEQFF.

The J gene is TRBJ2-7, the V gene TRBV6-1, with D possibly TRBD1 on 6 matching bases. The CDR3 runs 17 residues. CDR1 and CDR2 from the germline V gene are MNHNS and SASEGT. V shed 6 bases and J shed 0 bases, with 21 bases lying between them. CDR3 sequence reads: CASSLSATTGYSYEQYF. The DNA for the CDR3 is TGTGCCAGCAGCTTGTCCGCAACTACAGGGTACTCCTACGAGCAGTACTTC.

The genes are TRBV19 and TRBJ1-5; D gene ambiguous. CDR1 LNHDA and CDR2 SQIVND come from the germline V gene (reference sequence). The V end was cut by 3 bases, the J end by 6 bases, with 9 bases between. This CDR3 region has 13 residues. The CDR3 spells CASSIDFAQPQHF. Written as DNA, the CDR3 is TGTGCCAGTAGTATTGATTTCGCTCAGCCCCAGCATTTT. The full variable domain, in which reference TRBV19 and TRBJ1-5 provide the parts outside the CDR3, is DGGITQSPKYLFRKEGQNVTLSCEQNLNHDAMYWYRQDPGQGLRLIYYSQIVNDFQKGDIAEGYSVSREKKESFPLTVTSAQKNPTAFYLCASSIDFAQPQHFGDGTRLSIL.

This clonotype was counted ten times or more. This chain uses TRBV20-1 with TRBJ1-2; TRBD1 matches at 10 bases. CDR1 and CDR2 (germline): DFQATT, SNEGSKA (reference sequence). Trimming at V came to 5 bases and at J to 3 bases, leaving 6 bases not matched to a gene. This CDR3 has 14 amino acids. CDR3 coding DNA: TGCAGTGCTCACCGGGACAGGGGAGACTATGGCTACACCTTC. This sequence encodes CSAHRDRGDYGYTF.

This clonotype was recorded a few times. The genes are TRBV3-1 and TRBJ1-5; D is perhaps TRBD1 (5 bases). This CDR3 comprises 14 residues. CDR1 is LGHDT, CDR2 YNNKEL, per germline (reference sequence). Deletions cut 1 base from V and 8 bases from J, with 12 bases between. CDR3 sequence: CASSQGRGSKPQHF. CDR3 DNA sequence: TGTGCCAGCAGCCAAGGAAGGGGAAGTAAGCCCCAGCATTTT.

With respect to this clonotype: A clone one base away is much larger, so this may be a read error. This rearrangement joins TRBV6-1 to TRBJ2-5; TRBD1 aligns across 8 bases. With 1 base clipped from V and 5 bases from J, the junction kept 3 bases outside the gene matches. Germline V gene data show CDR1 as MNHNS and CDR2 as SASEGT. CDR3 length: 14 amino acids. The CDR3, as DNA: TGTGCCAGCAGTGAAGGACAGGGGCGGGAGACCCAGTACTTC. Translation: CASSEGQGRETQYF.

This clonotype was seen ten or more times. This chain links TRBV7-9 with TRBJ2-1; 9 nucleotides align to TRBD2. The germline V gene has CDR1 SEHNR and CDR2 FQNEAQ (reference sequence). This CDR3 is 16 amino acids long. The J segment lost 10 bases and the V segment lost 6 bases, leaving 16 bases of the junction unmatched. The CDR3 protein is CASRRNGAGGPSEQFF. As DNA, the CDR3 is TGTGCCAGCAGAAGAAACGGGGCGGGAGGGCCTAGCGAGCAGTTCTTC.